A selection of T cell receptor beta chains follows, all from one sample in a study of T cells in Graves' hyperthyroidism and ophthalmopathy. TCRdb analysed the multiplex PCR reads with MiXCR anew, one entry per CDR3 protein. The profile covers under 400,000 distinct CDR3 sequences, with around 13% appearing a single time and about 9.1% taken by the ten largest. Specimen: blood. The receptors were sampled from a woman younger than 35 with Graves' hyperthyroidism. The CDR3 runs from the conserved cysteine through the conserved F or W. Fields, in order: clone size, V gene, D gene, J gene, CDR3 DNA, CDR3 protein. The D gene is left open where the match is weak. Size is stated as once, few or many counts, or a class when the clone is expanded.

many	TRBV7-9	TRBD1	TRBJ2-7	TGTGCCAGCAGCCCCGGGACAGGCCCTTTCTACGAGCAGTACTTC	CASSPGTGPFYEQYF
many	TRBV20-1	-	TRBJ2-7	TGCAGTGCTAGTGCCCCGGGGTGGCGGAACGAGCAGTACTTC	CSASAPGWRNEQYF
few	TRBV19	-	TRBJ1-2	TGTGCCAGTACCCTTATGGGAGGGGACAACTATGGCTACACCTTC	CASTLMGGDNYGYTF
many	TRBV29-1	-	TRBJ2-7	TGCAGCGTTGAAGAAGTCAGCGAGCAGTACTTC	CSVEEVSEQYF
many	TRBV7-3	-	TRBJ1-2	TGTGCCAGCAGCACCCCGGAGGGGAATGGCTACACCTTC	CASSTPEGNGYTF
many	TRBV7-2	-	TRBJ1-5	TGTGCCAGCAGCTTAGACGGGACCAGACTTCAGCCCCAGCATTTT	CASSLDGTRLQPQHF
many	TRBV4-3	TRBD2	TRBJ2-4	TGCGCCAGCAGCCCTGTGCGGGGGAGGGAAAACATTCAGTACTTC	CASSPVRGRENIQYF
few	TRBV24-1	-	TRBJ2-7	TGTGCCACCAGTGAGCGGGGCCACGAGCAGTACTTC	CATSERGHEQYF
many	TRBV27	-	TRBJ2-1	TGTGCCAGCAGTTCTAGATCCTACAATGAGCAGTTCTTC	CASSSRSYNEQFF
many	TRBV12-3/TRBV12-4	-	TRBJ2-7	TGTGCCAGCACCCCGGCTCAGGGTCCGTACGAGCAGTACTTC	CASTPAQGPYEQYF
many	TRBV7-3	TRBD2	TRBJ2-1	TGTGCCAGCAGCCCAAAACTAGCGGGGGACTCCTACAATGAGCAGTTCTTC	CASSPKLAGDSYNEQFF